The present T cell receptor beta chain was sequenced within a study of PD-1 blockade in classical Hodgkin lymphoma. TCRdb's copy holds only in-frame clones and misses some; the assay was immunoSEQ multiplex PCR. Found here are 120,000 to 150,000 clones, 78% of them singletons; the top ten hold approximately 9.6%. CDR1 is SEHNR, CDR2 FQNEAQ, per germline (reference sequence). V trimming: 5 bases; J trimming: 6 bases; junction bases outside the gene matches: 7. The CDR3 consists of 14 residues. Points on this clone: The antigen is undetermined.

Exposure to brentuximab vedotin varied, and each patient had relapsed following autologous stem cell transplantation. Study-wide results and caveats: Diversity similar to that of newly diagnosed patients was seen at baseline in complete responders. Nivolumab initiation under 1 year post-ASCT meant exclusion.

The source of this sequence is a human donor with classical Hodgkin lymphoma. The sequencing here drew on peripheral blood mononuclear cells (PBMCs), taken before the second cycle of nivolumab. The gene calls are TRBV7-9 and TRBJ2-7; 10 positions agree with TRBD2. The CDR3 DNA reads as TGTGCCAGCAGCGGAGCGGGGGGGCTGATCGAGCAGTACTTC. Translation: CASSGAGGLIEQYF.